This T cell receptor beta chain was recorded in a study of response to subunit inactivated influenza vaccine. Study-level results: The authors suggested that every seasonal influenza vaccination recruits few new T cells.

Using its own MiXCR run on the RT-PCR reads, TCRdb lists one record per CDR3 protein. The sample includes around 540,000 distinct CDR3 sequences, about 11% of them seen just once. Comments on this clonotype: Its specificity is not known.

Trimming at V came to 4 bases and at J to 6 bases, leaving 5 bases not matched to a gene. The CDR3 runs to 14 residues. V usage is TRBV12-3 or TRBV12-4 and J usage is TRBJ1-4, with 7 bases matching TRBD1. This receptor was identified in a man in his fifties or sixties who received an inactivated influenza vaccine. The source was PBMCs from blood, collected on the day of vaccination. The CDR3 sequence: CASSSGQSDEKLFF. The CDR3, as DNA: TGTGCCAGCAGTTCGGGACAGAGCGATGAAAAACTGTTTTTT.